The rows below give T cell receptor beta chains drawn from one sample of a study of graft-versus-host responses after intestinal transplantation. This table comes from immunoSEQ multiplex PCR, and its TCRdb copy is limited to in-frame clones, with some not included. The profile covers under 150,000 clones, with around 94% appearing a single time and approximately 0.17% taken by the ten largest. For these TCRs, the target antigens are not known. Sequencing used unstimulated CD4+ T cells sorted from spleen or lymph node cells, obtained before intestinal transplant. These receptors all come from a human donor who received an intestinal transplant. Each CDR3 is given with its conserved first and last residue.

v_gene	CDR3aa
TRBV28	CASPPRAGHSVNSTDTQYF
TRBV19	CATQAGTAKSEAFF
TRBV5-5	CASTLSWDSAYEQYF
TRBV25-1	CASSDDRDTEAFF
TRBV14	CASSQLPSGAGEQYF
TRBV15	CATSTRGSSGNTIYF
TRBV4-1	CASSRDREYEQYF
TRBV5-5	CASSWTGENLSGNTIYF
TRBV10-3	CAISESQEGYTF
TRBV19	CASSIGGGRADTQYF
TRBV4-1	CASTPQERNNSPLHF